This TCR beta chain was profiled in a study of OX40 agonist ivuxolimab in advanced cancers. Study at large: Prior checkpoint blockade (anti-PD-1, anti-PD-L1 or anti-CTLA-4) was permitted; 35% to 50% had it.

Assay used: immunoSEQ multiplex PCR; TCRdb lists only in-frame clones, some missing. The sample holds 77,000 or so clones; roughly 88% are singletons and the top ten take around 2%. Germline CDR1 MNHEY, CDR2 SMNVEV (reference sequence). J was trimmed by 3 bases and V by 4 bases; bases with no gene match: 3. The CDR3 is made up of 13 amino acids. People who had autoimmune disease history or systemic immunosuppression were excluded. Sequences were derived from CD4+ or CD8+ T cells sorted from blood, sampled in a trial of the OX40 agonist ivuxolimab. The source is an adult with an advanced solid tumor such as melanoma, head and neck, liver or kidney cancer. The chain combines TRBV27 with TRBJ2-7; the match to TRBD2 covers 7 bases. The CDR3 sequence is CASSSWGGYEQYF. The CDR3, as DNA: TGTGCCAGCAGTTCATGGGGGGGCTACGAGCAGTACTTC.